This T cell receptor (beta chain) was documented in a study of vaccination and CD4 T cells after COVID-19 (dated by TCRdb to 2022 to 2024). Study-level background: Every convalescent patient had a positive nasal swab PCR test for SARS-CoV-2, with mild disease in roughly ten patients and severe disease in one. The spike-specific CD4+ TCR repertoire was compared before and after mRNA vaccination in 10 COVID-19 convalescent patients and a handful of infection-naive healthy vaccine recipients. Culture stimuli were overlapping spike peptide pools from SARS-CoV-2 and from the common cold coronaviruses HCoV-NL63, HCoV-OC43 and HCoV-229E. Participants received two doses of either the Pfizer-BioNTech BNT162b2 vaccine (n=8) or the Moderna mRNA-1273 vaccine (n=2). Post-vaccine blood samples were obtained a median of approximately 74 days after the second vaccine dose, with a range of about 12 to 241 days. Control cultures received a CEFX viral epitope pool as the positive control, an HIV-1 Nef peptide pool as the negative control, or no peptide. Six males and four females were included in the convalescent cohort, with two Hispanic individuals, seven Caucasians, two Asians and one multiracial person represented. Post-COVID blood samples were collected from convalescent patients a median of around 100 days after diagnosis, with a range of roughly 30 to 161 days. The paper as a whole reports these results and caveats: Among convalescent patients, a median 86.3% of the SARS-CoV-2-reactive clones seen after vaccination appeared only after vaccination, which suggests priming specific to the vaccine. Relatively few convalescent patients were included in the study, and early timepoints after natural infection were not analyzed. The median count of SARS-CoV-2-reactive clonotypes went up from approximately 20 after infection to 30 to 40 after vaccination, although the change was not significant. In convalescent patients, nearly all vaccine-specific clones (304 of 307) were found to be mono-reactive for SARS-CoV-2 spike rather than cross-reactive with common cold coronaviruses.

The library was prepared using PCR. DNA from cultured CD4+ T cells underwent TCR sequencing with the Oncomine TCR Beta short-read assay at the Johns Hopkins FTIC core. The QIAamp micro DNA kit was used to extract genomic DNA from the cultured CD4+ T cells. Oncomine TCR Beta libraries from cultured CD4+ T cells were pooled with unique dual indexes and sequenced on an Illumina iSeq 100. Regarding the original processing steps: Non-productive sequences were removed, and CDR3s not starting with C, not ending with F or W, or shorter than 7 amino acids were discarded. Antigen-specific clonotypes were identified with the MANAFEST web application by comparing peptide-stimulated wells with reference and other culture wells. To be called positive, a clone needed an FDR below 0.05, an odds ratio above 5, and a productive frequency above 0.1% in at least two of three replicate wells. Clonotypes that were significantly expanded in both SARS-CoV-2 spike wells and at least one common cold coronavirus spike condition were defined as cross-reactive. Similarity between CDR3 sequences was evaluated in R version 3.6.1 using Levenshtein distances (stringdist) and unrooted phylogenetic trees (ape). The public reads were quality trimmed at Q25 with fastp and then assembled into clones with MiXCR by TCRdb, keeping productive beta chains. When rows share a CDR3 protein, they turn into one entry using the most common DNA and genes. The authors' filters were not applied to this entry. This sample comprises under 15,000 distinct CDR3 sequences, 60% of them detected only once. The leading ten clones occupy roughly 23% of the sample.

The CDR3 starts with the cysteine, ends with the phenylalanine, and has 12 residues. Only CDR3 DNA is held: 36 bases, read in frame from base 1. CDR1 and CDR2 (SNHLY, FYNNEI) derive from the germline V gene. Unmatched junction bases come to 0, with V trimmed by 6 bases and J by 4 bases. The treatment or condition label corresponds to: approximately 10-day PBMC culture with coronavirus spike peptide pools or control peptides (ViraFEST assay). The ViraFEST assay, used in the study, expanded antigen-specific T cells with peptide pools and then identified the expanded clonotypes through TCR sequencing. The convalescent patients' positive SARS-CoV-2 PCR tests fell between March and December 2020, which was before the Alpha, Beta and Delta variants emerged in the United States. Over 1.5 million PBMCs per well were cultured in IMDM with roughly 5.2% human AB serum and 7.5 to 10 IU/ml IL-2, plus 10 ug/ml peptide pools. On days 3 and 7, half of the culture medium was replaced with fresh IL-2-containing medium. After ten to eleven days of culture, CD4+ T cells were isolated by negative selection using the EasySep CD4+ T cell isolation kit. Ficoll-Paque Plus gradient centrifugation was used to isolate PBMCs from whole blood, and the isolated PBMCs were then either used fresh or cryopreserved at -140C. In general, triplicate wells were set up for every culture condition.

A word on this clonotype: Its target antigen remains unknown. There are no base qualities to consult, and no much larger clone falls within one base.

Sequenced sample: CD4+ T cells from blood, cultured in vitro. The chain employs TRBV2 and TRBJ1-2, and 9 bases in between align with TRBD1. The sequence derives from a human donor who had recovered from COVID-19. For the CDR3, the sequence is CASRGQGYGYTF. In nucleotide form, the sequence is TGTGCCAGCAGGGGACAGGGCTATGGCTACACCTTC.